The 15 T cell receptor beta chains in this list originate from one sample, sequenced in a study of T-cell reconstitution after alpha-beta-depleted transplantation in children (dated by TCRdb to about 2016). Library creation used PCR. The sequencer listed for this sample is Illumina HiSeq 2500. Molecular barcoding was employed in the preparation of TCR libraries, with unique molecular identifiers being used to normalize TCRbeta repertoire quantification. TCRdb handled the public reads itself, with Q25 trimming in fastp and clone calling in MiXCR, and kept productive beta chains. A single entry per CDR3 protein holds the most common genes and DNA from its merged rows. Across this sample there are some 520,000 distinct CDR3 sequences, with about 31% seen only once. The top ten clonotypes cover around 2.5% of the sample. Sample: PBMCs from the stem cell graft donor, taken from the stem cell graft. These receptors originate from a human donor who donated a stem cell graft to a child with aplastic anemia.

The V call is TRBV29-1, the J call TRBJ2-2, with D hard to call. The CDR3 consists of 12 residues. From germline, CDR1 is SQVTM and CDR2 ANQGSEA. Trimming removed 6 bases from V and 5 bases from J, with 10 bases in between. CDR3 sequence reads: CSVSTWTGELFF. Written as DNA, the CDR3 is TGCAGCGTCTCAACATGGACCGGGGAGCTGTTTTTT.

This clonotype has more than one count but fewer than ten. The V call is TRBV29-1, the J call TRBJ1-1; 9 bases are shared with TRBD1. J gave up 0 bases and V 6 bases, and 8 bases lay outside the gene matches. The germline V gene has CDR1 SQVTM and CDR2 ANQGSEA. The CDR3 extends over 15 amino acids. DNA for the CDR3: TGCAGCGTACCAGGGACAGGGTCTTTGAACACTGAAGCTTTCTTT. This encodes CSVPGTGSLNTEAFF.

This clonotype was seen more than once but under ten times. V is TRBV12-3 or TRBV12-4 and J is TRBJ1-2; D gene unclear. V was pared by 2 bases and J by 1 base, with 5 bases between. The CDR3 contains 13 residues. This chain's CDR3 is CASSLRNNYGYTF. CDR3 DNA: TGTGCCAGCAGTTTACGGAATAACTATGGCTACACCTTC.

The gene calls are TRBV5-1 and TRBJ2-1; the D call may be TRBD1 or TRBD2 (6 bases each). CDR3 size: 18 residues. Trimming took off 0 bases at V and 3 bases at J, with 19 bases between the two ends. CDR1 and CDR2 from the germline V gene are SGHRS and YFSETQ. The CDR3 bases are TGCGCCAGCAGCTTGGAGGGGGGTACGGGAGTCAACTACAATGAGCAGTTCTTC. Amino acids: CASSLEGGTGVNYNEQFF.

V usage is TRBV7-8 and J usage is TRBJ2-7; the D call may be TRBD1 or TRBD2 (6 bases each). Germline V CDR1 and CDR2: SGHVS, FQNEAQ. CDR3 length equals 14 residues. Trimming stripped 5 bases from V and 5 bases from J, with 16 bases between. CDR3 amino acids: CASSPGGGLDEQYF. In DNA, the CDR3 is TGTGCCAGCAGCCCCGGTGGGGGGCTGGACGAGCAGTACTTC.

V and J are TRBV12-3 or TRBV12-4 and TRBJ2-1; TRBD2 is a possible D gene (6 bases). With 4 bases removed from V and 4 bases from J, the gap between germline ends came to 23 bases. The CDR3 totals 18 residues. DNA for the CDR3: TGTGCCAGCAGTTCCCTCCGGGGGAGGCCTCCCCTATACAATGAGCAGTTCTTC. Translating gives CASSSLRGRPPLYNEQFF.

The rearrangement uses TRBV3-1 and TRBJ2-2, with 8 nucleotides matching TRBD2. The length of the CDR3 is 16 residues. CDR1 LGHDT and CDR2 YNNKEL come from the germline V gene (reference sequence). Germline trimming cut 4 bases from V and 5 bases from J; bases unmatched to any gene: 9. The CDR3 region has the DNA TGTGCCAGCAGCCCCCTTGGGCAGCGGGAGACCGGGGAGCTGTTTTTT. It encodes CASSPLGQRETGELFF. The full variable domain, with the rest looked up from reference TRBV3-1 and TRBJ2-2, is DTAVSQTPKYLVTQMGNDKSIKCEQNLGHDTMYWYKQDSKKFLKIMFSYNNKELIINETVPNRFSPKSPDKAHLNLHINSLELGDSAVYFCASSPLGQRETGELFFGEGSRLTVL.

V is TRBV7-9 and J is TRBJ1-1; 7 bases match TRBD1. Germline trimming cut 5 bases from V and 6 bases from J; bases unmatched to any gene: 9. Germline V gene data show CDR1 as SEHNR and CDR2 as FQNEAQ (reference sequence). The CDR3 totals 14 residues. CDR3 loop: CASSHTGAGPEAFF. As DNA, the CDR3 is TGTGCCAGCAGCCATACAGGGGCCGGCCCTGAAGCTTTCTTT.

For the CDR3, the DNA is TGCGCCAGCAGGGGACAGGGGGCCGAGACCCAGTACTTC. It specifies CASRGQGAETQYF. The rearrangement links TRBV5-1 to TRBJ2-5, with 12 bases matching TRBD1. Losses at the gene ends were 5 bases for V and 5 bases for J; bases not matched to a gene: 1. This CDR3 has 13 amino acids. Per germline, CDR1 SGHRS and CDR2 YFSETQ.

The J gene is TRBJ2-3, the V gene TRBV7-2; the D gene is possibly TRBD2 (5 bases). Trimming shortened V by 7 bases and J by 11 bases, and 25 bases separated the two germline ends. CDR1 is SGHTA, CDR2 FQGNSA, per germline. The CDR3 contains 15 residues. CDR3 sequence reads: CASTQTRVLGLGQYF. The DNA for the CDR3 is TGTGCCAGCACCCAAACTAGGGTTCTCGGGTTAGGGCAGTATTTT.

The chain couples TRBV10-3 to TRBJ2-5, with unresolved D. The germline V and J ends were trimmed by 10 bases and 2 bases, with 11 bases remaining between them. The CDR3 has 12 residues. Germline assignment: CDR1 ENHRY and CDR2 SYGVKD. CDR3 sequence (DNA): TGTGCCAACGGACCGAAACAAGAGACCCAGTACTTC. This gives the protein CANGPKQETQYF.

V gene TRBV7-9 combines with J gene TRBJ2-5; the D gene could be TRBD1 or TRBD2 (5 bases each). CDR3 length: 14 residues. Germline V gene sequence: CDR1 SEHNR, CDR2 FQNEAQ (reference sequence). V was shortened by 3 bases and J by 1 base, with 9 bases between the two germline ends. The CDR3 is CASSFRDPQETQYF. In DNA form, the CDR3 reads TGTGCCAGCAGCTTCCGGGACCCCCAAGAGACCCAGTACTTC.

The V and J genes are TRBV6-1 and TRBJ1-4; maybe TRBD1 (6 bases). With 0 bases removed from V and 8 bases from J, the gap between germline ends came to 16 bases. Germline CDR1 MNHNS, CDR2 SASEGT. This CDR3 contains 16 residues. The CDR3 DNA follows: TGTGCCAGCAGTGAAGCGTGGTTACAGGGTGGAGAAAAACTGTTTTTT. Translated: CASSEAWLQGGEKLFF.

There are a few counts of this clonotype. The chain uses TRBV29-1 and TRBJ1-1; weak D call: TRBD1 (6 bases). Trimming stripped 5 bases from V and 3 bases from J, with 19 bases between. CDR1 and CDR2 from the germline V gene are SQVTM and ANQGSEA. The CDR3 loop spans 15 amino acids. CDR3 protein: CSVYSGGGLDTEAFF. CDR3 sequence (DNA): TGCAGCGTTTATAGTGGGGGCGGATTGGACACTGAAGCTTTCTTT.

This sequence joins TRBV20-1 and TRBJ1-1; the match to TRBD1 covers 10 bases. The length of the CDR3 is 14 residues. V lost 8 bases and J lost 4; bases outside the gene matches: 10. In germline, CDR1 is DFQATT, CDR2 SNEGSKA (reference sequence). CDR3 in DNA: TGCAGTCCTCGACAGGGGGCTCGTGGCACTGAAGCTTTCTTT. Its translation: CSPRQGARGTEAFF.